This TCR beta chain was sequenced in a study of blood T cell repertoires in COVID-19. Study as a whole: COVID-19 samples collected from the United States, Italy and Spain covered acute and convalescent phases. T cells, B-cell-depleted T cells, or PBMCs provided the cDNA or gDNA that served as material.

The CDR3 runs to 14 residues. Germline CDR1 is MNHEY and CDR2 is SVGAGI. Germline trimming cut 10 bases from V and 0 bases from J; bases unmatched to any gene: 5. As processed by the authors: Amplification of reference gene primers provided the estimated nucleated cell counts. The data were produced by immunoSEQ multiplex PCR, yet TCRdb's version contains in-frame clones alone and is incomplete. The V and J calls and clone size were taken over from that table, and D and trimming were inferred from the DNA. The sample records about 100,000 clones, 80% to 85% being singletons. The sequence was obtained from a human donor in a cohort sampled during active COVID-19. Sample: peripheral blood. V usage is TRBV6-5 and J usage is TRBJ1-2; 10 bases match TRBD1. CDR3 nucleotide sequence: TGTGCCACCCGGGACAGGGGCCCTAACTATGGCTACACCTTC. It codes for CATRDRGPNYGYTF.